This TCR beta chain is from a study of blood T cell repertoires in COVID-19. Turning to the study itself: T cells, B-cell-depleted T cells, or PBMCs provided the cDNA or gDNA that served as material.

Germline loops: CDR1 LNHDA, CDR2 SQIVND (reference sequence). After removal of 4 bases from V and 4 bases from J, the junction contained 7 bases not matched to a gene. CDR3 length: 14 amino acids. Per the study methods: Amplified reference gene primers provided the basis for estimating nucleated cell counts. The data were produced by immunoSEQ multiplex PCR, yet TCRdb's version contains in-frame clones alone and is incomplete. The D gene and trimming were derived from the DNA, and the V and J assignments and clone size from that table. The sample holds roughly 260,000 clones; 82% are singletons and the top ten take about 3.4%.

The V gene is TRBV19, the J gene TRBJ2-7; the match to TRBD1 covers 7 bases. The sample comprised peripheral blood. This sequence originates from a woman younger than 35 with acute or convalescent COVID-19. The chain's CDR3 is CASSTGTVLYEQYF. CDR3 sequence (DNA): TGTGCCAGTAGTACCGGGACAGTTCTTTACGAGCAGTACTTC.